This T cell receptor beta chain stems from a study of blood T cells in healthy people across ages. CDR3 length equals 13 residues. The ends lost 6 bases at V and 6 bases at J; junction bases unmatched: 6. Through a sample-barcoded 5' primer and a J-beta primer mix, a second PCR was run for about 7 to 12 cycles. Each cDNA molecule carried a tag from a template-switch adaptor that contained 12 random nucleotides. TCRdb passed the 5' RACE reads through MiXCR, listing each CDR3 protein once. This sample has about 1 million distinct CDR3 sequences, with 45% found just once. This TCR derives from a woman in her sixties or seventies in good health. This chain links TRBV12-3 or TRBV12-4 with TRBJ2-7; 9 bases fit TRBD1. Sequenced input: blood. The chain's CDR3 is CASRNRGRFEQYF. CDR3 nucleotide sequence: TGTGCCAGCAGGAACAGGGGGCGGTTCGAGCAGTACTTC.